The sequence of this TCR beta chain was determined in a study of cytomegalovirus exposure and HLA in healthy donors. In the study overall: The study placed about 86% of its roughly 410 genotyped donors in the Caucasian-associated ancestry cluster.

In the case of this clone: Antigen specificity is unknown.

The CDR3 has 16 residues. The J segment lost 6 bases and the V segment lost 4 bases, leaving 12 bases of the junction unmatched. CDR1 is SEHNR, CDR2 FQNEAQ, per germline (reference sequence). In the PCR, 60 Vbeta and 13 Jbeta primers were used. The method was immunoSEQ multiplex PCR; TCRdb's version includes in-frame clones alone and lacks a portion of them. The table has about 180,000 clones, roughly 80% seen once; the top ten hold roughly 0.38%. Findings and limits, study-wide: When a later analysis compared HLA-associated TCR beta chains with equally common others, the HLA-associated chains turned out to be more clonally expanded and to have lower generation probabilities. The records held CMV serostatus as the only immune exposure information.

The genes are TRBV7-9 and TRBJ2-1; 7 positions match TRBD1. This TCR was sampled from a boy between 2 and 15 years old in good health and CMV-seronegative. The sample comprised PBMCs. CDR3 in DNA: TGTGCCAGCAGCTACCCGAGGACAGGAATTGGCAATGAGCAGTTCTTC. Protein: CASSYPRTGIGNEQFF.